The TCR beta chain described here comes from a study of beta chain features in type 1 diabetes. The CDR3 totals 12 residues. V shed 4 bases and J shed 1 base, with 8 bases lying between them. Germline V gene sequence: CDR1 SQVTM, CDR2 ANQGSEA. Sequenced material consisted of expressed TCRB transcripts (all of the isolated RNA was reverse transcribed). Libraries were prepared by immunoSEQ multiplex PCR; TCRdb keeps only in-frame clonotypes and omits some of them. The sample lists around 240,000 clones; roughly 16% were seen once. Study findings and constraints: Fewer junction insertions and more nucleotide deletions appeared in type 1 diabetes patients. Within each of all four CD4+ subsets, Type 1 diabetes patients had TCRB CDR3s that were moderately but significantly shorter. When cDNA is sequenced, cells with high TCR expression could be over-represented. The study left unresolved whether HLA type influences TCRB rearrangement.

Of note for this clone: Antigen unknown.

Sequencing was done on a sample of naive CD4+ T cells from blood. This chain connects TRBV29-1 to TRBJ2-7; D unclear. The clonotype comes from a man aged 25 to 45 with type 1 diabetes. The CDR3: CSVVPSSYEQYF. The CDR3 DNA sequence: TGCAGCGTTGTTCCTAGTTCCTACGAGCAGTACTTC.